This T cell receptor beta chain was recovered during a study of blood T cell repertoires in COVID-19. The overall study: Collection of acute and convalescent COVID-19 samples took place in the United States, Italy and Spain. T cells, B-cell-depleted T cells, or PBMCs provided the cDNA or gDNA that served as material.

TCRdb keeps only in-frame clones here, not all; method: immunoSEQ multiplex PCR. Of approximately 300,000 clones listed, 80% to 95% are singletons. The V and J ends lost 3 bases and 3 bases respectively, with 10 bases between them. This CDR3 is 14 amino acids long. Germline loops: CDR1 SGDLS, CDR2 YYNGEE. The TCR originated in a young woman with COVID-19, enrolled during active disease. This chain links TRBV9 with TRBJ1-3, with D unresolved. The sample consisted of peripheral blood. The CDR3 loop reads CASSGTGFGNTIYF. The CDR3 DNA reads TGTGCCAGCAGCGGTACCGGGTTTGGAAACACCATATATTTT.